The 5 T cell receptor beta chains below were found in one sample sequenced in a study of shared clonotypes between healthy human individuals. Some clones are missing from TCRdb's copy, which holds only in-frame ones; the method was immunoSEQ multiplex PCR. The sample shows about 1.1 million clones, around three quarters of them seen only once. Specimen: memory CD4+ T cells from PBMCs. The subset denotes: CD45RA-negative fraction. The source is a man younger than 30 in good health. Some clones in this sample may be carry-over from other donors' samples.

The sample holds a few counts of this clone. The chain combines TRBV7-8 with TRBJ2-1, with D perhaps assigned TRBD1 or TRBD2 (5 bases each). This CDR3 is built from 13 residues. The germline gives CDR1 SGHVS, CDR2 FQNEAQ. V was pared by 3 bases and J by 9 bases, with 12 bases between. The CDR3 sequence: CASSLGERAEQFF. DNA for the CDR3: TGTGCCAGCAGCTTGGGGGAGAGGGCTGAGCAGTTCTTC.

The chain couples TRBV19 to TRBJ2-6; TRBD2 is a possible D gene (6 bases). The ends were cut back, 6 bases at V and 0 bases at J, with 12 bases in the middle. Germline assignment: CDR1 LNHDA and CDR2 SQIVND (reference sequence). The CDR3 has 16 residues. CDR3 nucleotide sequence: TGTGCCAGTAGGATGACGGGAGACTCTGGGGCCAACGTCCTGACTTTC. Its protein is CASRMTGDSGANVLTF.

This clone showed up just a few times. The J gene is TRBJ2-2, the V gene TRBV7-9; possibly TRBD1 for D (6 bases). The V end lost 1 base, the J end lost 4 bases, and 16 bases lay between the germline ends. The CDR3 totals 17 residues. Germline CDR1 SEHNR, CDR2 FQNEAQ (reference sequence). The DNA of the CDR3 is TGTGCCAGCAGCTTAGAGTTTGGGGGCGCGAGCACCGGGGAGCTGTTTTTT. Protein sequence: CASSLEFGGASTGELFF.

This clone appeared a single time. This chain connects TRBV4-2 to TRBJ1-5, with 8 bases aligning to TRBD1. The ends lost 3 bases at V and 0 bases at J; junction bases unmatched: 10. CDR3 size: 18 residues. The germline CDR1 and CDR2 sequences are LGHNA and YNFKEQ. For the CDR3, the DNA is TGTGCCAGCAGCCATCCAACCGGGACAGGCAATAGCAATCAGCCCCAGCATTTT. The encoded protein is CASSHPTGTGNSNQPQHF.

The rearrangement joins TRBV28 to TRBJ2-6, with 8 positions matching TRBD1. Trimming cost V 7 bases and J 0 bases; bases outside gene matches: 5. CDR1 is MDHEN, CDR2 SYDVKM, per germline. This CDR3 contains 16 residues. CDR3 coding DNA: TGTGCCAGCACTACAGGGGGATTCTCTGGGGCCAACGTCCTGACTTTC. Its protein product is CASTTGGFSGANVLTF. Supplemented by reference TRBV28 and TRBJ2-6, the full variable domain reads DVKVTQSSRYLVKRTGEKVFLECVQDMDHENMFWYRQDPGLGLRLIYFSYDVKMKEKGDIPEGYSVSREKKERFSLILESASTNQTSMYLCASTTGGFSGANVLTFGAGSRLTVL.